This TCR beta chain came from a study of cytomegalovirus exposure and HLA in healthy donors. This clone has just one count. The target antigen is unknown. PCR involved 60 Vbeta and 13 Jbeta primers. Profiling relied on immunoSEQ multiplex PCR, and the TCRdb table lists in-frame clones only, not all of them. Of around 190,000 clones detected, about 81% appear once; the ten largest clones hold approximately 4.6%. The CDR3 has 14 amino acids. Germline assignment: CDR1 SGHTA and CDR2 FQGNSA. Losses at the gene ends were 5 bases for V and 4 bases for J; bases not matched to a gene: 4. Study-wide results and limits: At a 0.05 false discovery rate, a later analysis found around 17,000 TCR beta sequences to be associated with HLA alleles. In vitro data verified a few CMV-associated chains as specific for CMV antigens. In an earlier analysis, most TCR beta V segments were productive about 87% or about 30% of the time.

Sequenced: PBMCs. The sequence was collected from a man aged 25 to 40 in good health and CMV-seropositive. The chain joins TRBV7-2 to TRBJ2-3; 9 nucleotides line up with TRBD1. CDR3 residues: CASSPRTGADTQYF. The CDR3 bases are TGTGCCAGCAGCCCCCGGACAGGGGCAGATACGCAGTATTTT.